The text below deals with one T cell receptor (beta chain). Its antigen is unknown. The CDR3 is 16 amino acids. The PCR was carried out with 60 Vbeta primers and 13 Jbeta primers. Clones were read by immunoSEQ multiplex PCR, and TCRdb kept only the in-frame ones, dropping some. Of more than 80,000 clones in the sample, 78% were seen once. This specimen comes from a study of cytomegalovirus exposure and HLA in healthy donors. Study results and caveats: Reportedly, fewer N-insertions than the approximately 680-donor mean appeared in an Asian-associated ancestry cluster in a later analysis.

Although they were nominally healthy when sampled, donors likely had unrecorded immune exposures. The receptor was isolated from a man between 18 and 29 years old in good health and CMV-seropositive. This chain connects TRBV1 to TRBJ2-7; TRBD2 reflects the table's D call only, with no check against the DNA. TRBV1 is designated a pseudogene. Sequenced input: PBMCs. CDR3 residues: CTSSQRDPSGPYEQYF. DNA of the CDR3: TGCACCAGCAGCCAAAGGGATCCTAGCGGACCATACGAGCAGTACTTC.